This record concerns one T cell receptor beta chain sequence. Antigen specificity is unknown. This specimen comes from a study of T cells in Graves' hyperthyroidism and ophthalmopathy. On the study more broadly: Prior to any treatment, at the point of initial diagnosis, peripheral blood was collected.

The CDR3 runs to 12 residues. Germline CDR1 SGDLS, CDR2 YYNGEE. Deletions cut 3 bases from V and 10 bases from J, with 11 bases between. The TCR beta CDR3 regions underwent amplification using RNA transcripts as the source. HTBI primers were the set used in a first-round RT-PCR of the TCR CDR3. A single record per CDR3 protein comes from TCRdb applying MiXCR to the multiplex PCR reads. Found here are about 740,000 distinct CDR3 sequences, about 14% of them singletons; the top ten hold 9.5% to 13%. Absent ophthalmopathy progression within 18 months defined stable Graves' hyperthyroidism. Clinicians diagnosed patients from clinical symptoms, serum thyroxine and TRAb, thyroid ultrasound and orbital computed tomography. Study-level findings and limits: Most thyroid clonotypes that were expanded above 0.001 also turned up in blood.

Material for sequencing was blood. This TCR was recovered from a woman aged 18-29 years with Graves' hyperthyroidism. This chain connects TRBV9 to TRBJ1-5; D unclear. The CDR3 DNA sequence: TGTGCCAGCAGCGCGTACGGTGGACCCCAGCATTTT. This codes for CASSAYGGPQHF.